Below, one T cell receptor beta chain is given with its context. These data originate in a study of neoadjuvant nivolumab and ipilimumab in lung cancer. Trimming removed 5 bases from V and 2 bases from J, with 16 bases in between. The length of the CDR3 is 16 residues. Germline V gene lookup returns CDR1 SGHTA and CDR2 FQGNSA. Clones were sequenced by immunoSEQ multiplex PCR, and TCRdb holds only the in-frame ones, with some missing. Of over a thousand clones detected, about 86% appear once; the ten largest clones hold approximately 3.5%. The rearrangement uses TRBV7-2 and TRBJ2-1; possibly TRBD1 for D (7 bases). Material: adjacent normal lung tissue, obtained after neoadjuvant nivolumab, alone or with ipilimumab, at or shortly before surgery. The sequence derives from an adult with non-small cell lung cancer. DNA for the CDR3: TGTGCCAGCAGCCCCCAGGGGGGACAGACCTACAATGAGCAGTTCTTC. Translated: CASSPQGGQTYNEQFF.